This T cell receptor beta chain was sequenced for a study of CD8 T cells in ankylosing spondylitis. Whole-study findings and limits: Clones that were linked to disease were CD8+ and were relatively rare in peripheral blood. A motif in TCR beta, a set of under ten highly homologous variants, appeared characteristic of ankylosing spondylitis blood.

A quantitative 5'-RACE method, one with molecular barcodes, was used to make TCR beta libraries. A single record per CDR3 protein comes from TCRdb applying MiXCR to the 5' RACE reads. The table has hundreds of thousands of distinct CDR3 sequences, approximately 10% seen once. The CDR3 runs 12 residues. V was trimmed by 3 bases and J by 8 bases, leaving 10 bases between them. This clonotype has a count of ten or more. Its antigen is unknown. The TCR was taken from a male donor with ankylosing spondylitis. The chain uses TRBV12-3 or TRBV12-4 and TRBJ1-2; possibly TRBD1 for D (5 bases). The sample taken for sequencing was blood, either unsorted or a sorted T cell fraction (not recorded which). In nucleotides, the CDR3 is TGTGCCAGCAGTTTCGTCCGACAGGGCTACACCTTC. This codes for CASSFVRQGYTF.